A selection of T cell receptor beta chains follows, all from one sample in a study of sequential checkpoint blockade in melanoma. Profiled with immunoSEQ multiplex PCR; TCRdb holds only in-frame clones, not every one. The sample lists about 9,100 clones, around 72% occurring once. The sample in question was CD8+ T cells sorted from blood (inferred from file names), obtained from a patient given nivolumab and ipilimumab in sequence. Receptors were obtained from a human donor with melanoma. The conserved cysteine and the conserved F or W are not part of the CDR3 here. The order of the fields is CDR3 length, V gene, CDR3 protein.

14 | TRBV4-3 | ASSPRIAGFAETQY
12 | TRBV6-5 | ASSYSRYNQPQH
11 | TRBV2 | ASSGITGFEAF
14 | TRBV28 | ASSLWGGGQDYGYT
13 | TRBV6-1 | ASSELAGEKDTQY
13 | TRBV9 | ASSKFSTGSYEQY
11 | TRBV19 | ASSLTGTYGYT
13 | TRBV6-1 | ASSEQKGSSYEQY
14 | TRBV30 | AWSSGQGAGANVLT
14 | TRBV7-9 | ASSQDLRGGPDTQY
13 | TRBV7-8 | ASSLGHVADTEAF
13 | TRBV4-1 | ASSHIAGGPYEQY
16 | TRBV2 | ASSHHDRGLFSNEKLF
11 | TRBV19 | ASGRDRFNEQF
13 | TRBV2 | ASRRTSGRTDTQY